This paragraph reports one TCR beta chain. In this sample, this clonotype turned up a few times. Its recognized antigen is unknown. No per-base quality is available; no much larger clone lies one base away. The meaning of the sample's treatment or condition label: in vitro stimulation with specific CMV peptide epitopes to enrich CMV-specific T cells. The data belong to a study of T cell repertoires in cytomegalovirus infection (dated by TCRdb to between 2017 and 2020). Study-level background: Alongside well-studied HLA-B-restricted epitopes, the peptide stimulations were aimed at recently identified HLA-C-restricted CMV epitopes, whose presentation resists viral immunomodulation. Because public TCR beta signatures pointed to carriage of CMV infection together with the matching HLA type, the HLA type of each donor mattered for the analysis. Overall results and qualifications from the work: Carriers of CMV infection plus the relevant HLA type were discriminated by the cumulative frequency of public TCR beta family members in the study cohort and in an independent roughly 370-donor cohort. The ex vivo response was dominated by HLA-C-restricted CMV-specific TCR beta clonotypes, and the single most frequent clonotype in two of eight donors was supplied by these HLA-C-restricted clonotypes.

Sequenced on an Illumina HiSeq 1500. TCRdb reprocessing: public reads trimmed at Q25 with fastp, clones called with MiXCR, in-frame beta chains kept. Here each entry gathers all rows of one CDR3 protein and keeps the most common genes and DNA. The table for this sample lists around 770,000 distinct CDR3 sequences; 25% to 35% of them were counted only once. The ten largest clones add up to around 14% of the sample. Taken from the germline V gene (reference sequence), the CDR1 and CDR2 loops are LNHDA and SQIVND. Trimming at the junction amounts to 5 bases on V and 2 bases on J, and the germline ends lie 18 bases apart. Inclusive of the bounding cysteine and phenylalanine, the CDR3 is 16 residues long. The entry retains the CDR3 DNA only, 48 bases that are in frame from base 1.

Sequenced here: cultured CD8+ T cells from PBMCs, sampled from culture after CMV antigen stimulation. The chain is encoded by TRBV19 joined to TRBJ1-1; matching of 6 bases hints at TRBD1 as the D gene. The origin of this receptor is a human donor in good health (CMV status not recorded). Some clones in this sample may be carry-over from other donors' samples. The nucleotide sequence is TGTGCCAGTAGTCCCCGGGGGGGCCGAGTAAACACTGAAGCTTTCTTT. Its translation reads: CASSPRGGRVNTEAFF.